The next 6 T cell receptor beta chains were all read from a single sample in a study of cytomegalovirus exposure and HLA in healthy donors. Sequencing was performed with immunoSEQ multiplex PCR; in TCRdb, only in-frame clones are kept and a portion is missing. The profile shows around 190,000 clones, more than 75% of them singletons. Sample: PBMCs. These receptors all come from a woman aged 18-29 years in good health and CMV-seronegative.

The chain links TRBV15 to TRBJ1-2; 9 bases match TRBD1. Germline CDR1 and CDR2: LNHNV and YYDKDF (reference sequence). CDR3 size: 15 residues. J gave up 7 bases and V 5 bases, and 11 bases lay outside the gene matches. The CDR3 spells CATSRPPTGGFGYTF. CDR3 nucleotides: TGTGCCACCAGCCGTCCCCCTACAGGGGGCTTTGGCTACACCTTC.

The gene calls are TRBV7-9 and TRBJ2-1, with 9 bases identical to TRBD1. This CDR3 is 15 amino acids long. Germline lookup yields CDR1 SEHNR and CDR2 FQNEAQ (reference sequence). J lost 7 bases, V lost 5 bases, and 9 bases had no gene match. The CDR3 DNA sequence: TGTGCCAGCAGCCACCGCCCGGGACAGGGTAATGAGCAGTTCTTC. Translation: CASSHRPGQGNEQFF.

This chain connects TRBV5-1 to TRBJ2-3; D ambiguous. The CDR3 totals 16 residues. V lost 0 bases to trimming and J lost 3 bases, with 14 bases between them. Germline CDR1 is SGHRS and CDR2 is YFSETQ. DNA of the CDR3: TGCGCCAGCAGCTTGGTTGGCAGTATTACGACAGATACGCAGTATTTT. Its translation is CASSLVGSITTDTQYF.

V usage is TRBV5-1 and J usage is TRBJ2-7; D is undetermined. V gave up 0 bases and J gave up 0 bases, with 7 bases separating them. In germline, CDR1 is SGHRS, CDR2 YFSETQ. The CDR3 is 14 residues long. DNA of the CDR3: TGCGCCAGCAGCTTGGCCCCGGTCTCCTACGAGCAGTACTTC. Protein product: CASSLAPVSYEQYF.

This chain links TRBV20-1 with TRBJ2-7, with 9 positions matching TRBD2. CDR1 is DFQATT and CDR2 is SNEGSKA in the germline V gene (reference sequence). The J segment lost 6 bases and the V segment lost 6 bases, leaving 3 bases of the junction unmatched. The CDR3 is 11 amino acids. CDR3 in amino acids: CSALSGGEQYF. The CDR3 DNA sequence: TGCAGTGCCCTTAGCGGGGGCGAGCAGTACTTC.

The chain combines TRBV4-1 with TRBJ1-1; tentative D call: TRBD1 (5 bases). The CDR3 runs to 18 residues. The V and J ends lost 0 bases and 3 bases respectively, with 20 bases between them. Germline V gene data show CDR1 as MGHRA and CDR2 as YSYEKL. In nucleotides, the CDR3 is TGCGCCAGCAGCCAAGATAATCGACCAGGGCAGGACCACACTGAAGCTTTCTTT. Its translation: CASSQDNRPGQDHTEAFF.